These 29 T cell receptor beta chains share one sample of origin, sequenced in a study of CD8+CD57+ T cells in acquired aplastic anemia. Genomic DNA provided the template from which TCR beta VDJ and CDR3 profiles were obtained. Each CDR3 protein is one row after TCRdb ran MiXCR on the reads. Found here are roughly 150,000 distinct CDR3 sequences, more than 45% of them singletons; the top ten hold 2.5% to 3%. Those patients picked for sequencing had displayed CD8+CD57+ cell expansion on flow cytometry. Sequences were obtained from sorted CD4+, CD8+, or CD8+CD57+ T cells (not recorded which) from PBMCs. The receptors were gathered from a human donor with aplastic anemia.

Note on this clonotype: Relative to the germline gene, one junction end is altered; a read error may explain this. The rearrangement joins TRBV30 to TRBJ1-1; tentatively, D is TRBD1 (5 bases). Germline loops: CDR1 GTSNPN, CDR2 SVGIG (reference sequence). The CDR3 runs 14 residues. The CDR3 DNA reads TGTGCTTGGAGAATTTCTGTGAGGGGCACTGAAGCTTTCTTT. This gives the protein CAWRISVRGTEAFF.

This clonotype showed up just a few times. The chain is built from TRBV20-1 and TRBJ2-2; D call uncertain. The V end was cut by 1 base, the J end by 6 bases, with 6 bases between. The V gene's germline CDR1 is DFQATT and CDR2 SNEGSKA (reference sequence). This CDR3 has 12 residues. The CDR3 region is CSARVLAGELFF. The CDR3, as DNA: TGCAGTGCTAGAGTTCTCGCCGGGGAGCTGTTTTTT.

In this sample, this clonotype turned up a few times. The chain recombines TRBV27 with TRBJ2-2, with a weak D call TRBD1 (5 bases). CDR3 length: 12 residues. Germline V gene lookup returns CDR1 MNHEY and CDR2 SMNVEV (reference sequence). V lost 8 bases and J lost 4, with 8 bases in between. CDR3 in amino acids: CASGQGTGELFF. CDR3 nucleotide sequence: TGTGCCAGCGGCCAGGGCACCGGGGAGCTGTTTTTT.

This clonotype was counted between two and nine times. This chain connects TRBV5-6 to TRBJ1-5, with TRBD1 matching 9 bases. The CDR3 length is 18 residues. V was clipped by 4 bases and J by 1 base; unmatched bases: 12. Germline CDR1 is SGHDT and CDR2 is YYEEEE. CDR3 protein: CASSGRDRAFGSNQPQHF. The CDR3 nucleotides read TGTGCCAGCAGCGGCCGGGACAGGGCGTTTGGGAGCAATCAGCCCCAGCATTTT. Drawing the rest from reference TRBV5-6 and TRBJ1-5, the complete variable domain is DAGVTQSPTHLIKTRGQQVTLRCSPKSGHDTVSWYQQALGQGPQFIFQYYEEEERQRGNFPDRFSGHQFPNYSSELNVNALLLGDSALYLCASSGRDRAFGSNQPQHFGDGTRLSIL.

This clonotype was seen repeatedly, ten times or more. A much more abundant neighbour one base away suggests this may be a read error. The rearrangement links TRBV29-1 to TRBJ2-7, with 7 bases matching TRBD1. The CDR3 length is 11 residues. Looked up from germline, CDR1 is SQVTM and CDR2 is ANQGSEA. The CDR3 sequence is CNVETGNEQYF. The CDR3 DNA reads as TGCAACGTTGAGACAGGGAACGAGCAGTACTTC.

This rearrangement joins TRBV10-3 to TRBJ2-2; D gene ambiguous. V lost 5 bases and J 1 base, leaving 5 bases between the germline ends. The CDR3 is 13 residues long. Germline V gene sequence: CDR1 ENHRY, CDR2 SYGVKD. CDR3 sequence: CAISSVNTGELFF. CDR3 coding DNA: TGTGCCATCAGTTCGGTGAACACCGGGGAGCTGTTTTTT.

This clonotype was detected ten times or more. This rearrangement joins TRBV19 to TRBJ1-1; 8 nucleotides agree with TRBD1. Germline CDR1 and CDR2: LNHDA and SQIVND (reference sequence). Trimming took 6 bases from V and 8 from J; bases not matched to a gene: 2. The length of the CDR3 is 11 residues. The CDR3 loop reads CASRTGVEAFF. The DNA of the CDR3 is TGTGCCAGTAGGACAGGGGTAGAAGCTTTCTTT.

The CDR3 DNA reads as TGTGCCAGCAGCCAGACCGGCCCGGGTAAAAAACTGTTTTTT. It is translated as CASSQTGPGKKLFF. The rearrangement joins TRBV9 to TRBJ1-4; D is unresolved. CDR1 SGDLS and CDR2 YYNGEE come from the germline V gene. The CDR3 is 14 residues long. V was shortened by 4 bases and J by 9 bases, with 16 bases between the two germline ends.

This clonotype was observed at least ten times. CDR3 protein: CASGTPRRSPLHF. DNA for the CDR3: TGTGCCAGCGGGACACCCCGGAGATCACCCCTCCACTTT. The V call is TRBV27, the J call TRBJ1-6; perhaps TRBD1 as D (6 bases). The CDR3 is made up of 13 amino acids. V was trimmed by 8 bases and J by 10 bases, leaving 15 bases between them. The germline V gene has CDR1 MNHEY and CDR2 SMNVEV (reference sequence).

CDR3 in amino acids: CATSRGQGNTGELFF. In nucleotides, the CDR3 is TGCGCCACCTCACGAGGACAGGGAAACACCGGGGAGCTGTTTTTT. This sequence joins TRBV10-2 and TRBJ2-2; 8 nucleotides line up with TRBD1. The CDR3 consists of 15 residues. Trimming took 10 bases from V and 2 from J; bases not matched to a gene: 9. Looked up from germline, CDR1 is WSHSY and CDR2 is SAAADI.

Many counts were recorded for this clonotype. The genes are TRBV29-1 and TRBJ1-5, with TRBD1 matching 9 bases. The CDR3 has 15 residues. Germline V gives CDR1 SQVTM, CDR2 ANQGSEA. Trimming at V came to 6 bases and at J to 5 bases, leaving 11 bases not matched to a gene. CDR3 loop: CSVAHTGQGDQPQHF. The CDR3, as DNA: TGCAGCGTCGCGCACACGGGACAGGGTGATCAGCCCCAGCATTTT. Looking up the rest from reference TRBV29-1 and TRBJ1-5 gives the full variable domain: SAVISQKPSRDICQRGTSLTIQCQVDSQVTMMFWYRQQPGQSLTLIATANQGSEATYESGFVIDKFPISRPNLTFSTLTVSNMSPEDSSIYLCSVAHTGQGDQPQHFGDGTRLSIL.

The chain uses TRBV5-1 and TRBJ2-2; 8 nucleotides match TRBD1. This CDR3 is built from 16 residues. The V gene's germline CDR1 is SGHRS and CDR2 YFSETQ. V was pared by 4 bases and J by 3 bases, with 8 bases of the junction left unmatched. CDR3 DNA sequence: TGCGCCAGCAGCATATTGGAACAGGGGGACACCGGGGAGCTGTTTTTT. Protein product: CASSILEQGDTGELFF.

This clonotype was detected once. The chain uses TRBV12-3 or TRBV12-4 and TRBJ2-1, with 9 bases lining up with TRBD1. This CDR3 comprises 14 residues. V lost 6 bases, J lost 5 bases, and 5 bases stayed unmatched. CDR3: CASRTGTGNNEQFF. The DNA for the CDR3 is TGTGCCAGCAGAACCGGGACAGGGAACAATGAGCAGTTCTTC.

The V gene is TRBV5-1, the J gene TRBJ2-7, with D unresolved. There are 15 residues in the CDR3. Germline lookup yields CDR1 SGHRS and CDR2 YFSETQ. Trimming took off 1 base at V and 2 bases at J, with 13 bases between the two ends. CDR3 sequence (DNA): TGCGCCAGCAGCTTGATGGCGGAAGCTGCCTACGAGCAGTACTTC. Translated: CASSLMAEAAYEQYF.

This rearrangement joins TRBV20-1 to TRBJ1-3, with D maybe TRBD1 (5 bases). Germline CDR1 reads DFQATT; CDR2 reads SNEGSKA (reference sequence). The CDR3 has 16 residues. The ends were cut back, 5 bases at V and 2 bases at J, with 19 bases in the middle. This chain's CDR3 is CSAAQTASGPGNTIYF. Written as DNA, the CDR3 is TGCAGTGCTGCCCAAACAGCCTCAGGGCCTGGAAACACCATATATTTT.

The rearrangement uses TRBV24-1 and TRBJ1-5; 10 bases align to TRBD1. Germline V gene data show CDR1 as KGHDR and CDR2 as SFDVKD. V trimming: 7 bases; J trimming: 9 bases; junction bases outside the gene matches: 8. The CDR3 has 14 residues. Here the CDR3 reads CATSPDRGFSPQHF. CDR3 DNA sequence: TGTGCCACCAGCCCGGACAGGGGGTTTTCGCCCCAGCATTTT.

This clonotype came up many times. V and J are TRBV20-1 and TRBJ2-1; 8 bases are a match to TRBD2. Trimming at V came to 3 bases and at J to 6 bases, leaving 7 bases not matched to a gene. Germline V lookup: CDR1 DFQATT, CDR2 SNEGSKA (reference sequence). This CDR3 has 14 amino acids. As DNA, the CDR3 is TGCAGTGCTAGGCGGGGGACTAGGGGCAATGAGCAGTTCTTC. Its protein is CSARRGTRGNEQFF.

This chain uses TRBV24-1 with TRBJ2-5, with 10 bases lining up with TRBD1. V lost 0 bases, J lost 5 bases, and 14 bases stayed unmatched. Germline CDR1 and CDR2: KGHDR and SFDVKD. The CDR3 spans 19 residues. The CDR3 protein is CATSDLPGTGETTRETQYF. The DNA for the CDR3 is TGTGCCACCAGTGATTTGCCGGGGACAGGGGAGACAACAAGGGAGACCCAGTACTTC.

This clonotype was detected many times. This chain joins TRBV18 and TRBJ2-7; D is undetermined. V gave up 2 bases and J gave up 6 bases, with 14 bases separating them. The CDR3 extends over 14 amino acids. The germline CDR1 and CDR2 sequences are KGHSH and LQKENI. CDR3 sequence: CASSPTGSWPEQYF. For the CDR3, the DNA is TGTGCCAGCTCACCAACTGGCTCCTGGCCCGAGCAGTACTTC.

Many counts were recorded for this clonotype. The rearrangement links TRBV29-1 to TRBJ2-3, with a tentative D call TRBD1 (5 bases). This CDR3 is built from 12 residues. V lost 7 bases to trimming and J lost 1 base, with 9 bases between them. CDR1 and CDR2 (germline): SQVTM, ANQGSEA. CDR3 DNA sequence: TGCAGCGCCTCGACAGGCACAGATACGCAGTATTTT. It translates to CSASTGTDTQYF.

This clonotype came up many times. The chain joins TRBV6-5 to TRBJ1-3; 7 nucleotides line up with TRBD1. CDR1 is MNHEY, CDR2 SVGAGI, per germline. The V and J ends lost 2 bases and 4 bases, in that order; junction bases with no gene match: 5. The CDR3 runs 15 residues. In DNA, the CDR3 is TGTGCCAGCAGTTACGCCCAGGGGGAGGGAAACACCATATATTTT. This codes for CASSYAQGEGNTIYF.

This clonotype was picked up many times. CDR3 nucleotides: TGCAGTGCTGCAAGGCTAATGGGTGAAGCTTTCTTT. It translates to CSAARLMGEAFF. The J gene is TRBJ1-1, the V gene TRBV20-1; D is undetermined. Trimming removed 5 bases from V and 7 bases from J, with 14 bases in between. Germline CDR1 and CDR2: DFQATT and SNEGSKA (reference sequence). This CDR3 region has 12 residues.

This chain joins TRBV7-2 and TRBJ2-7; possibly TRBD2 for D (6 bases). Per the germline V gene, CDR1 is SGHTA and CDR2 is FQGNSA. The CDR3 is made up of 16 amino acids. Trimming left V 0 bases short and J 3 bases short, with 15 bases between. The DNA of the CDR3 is TGTGCCAGCAGCTTAGCGGGACGGGGGACTCACTACGAGCAGTACTTC. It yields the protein CASSLAGRGTHYEQYF.

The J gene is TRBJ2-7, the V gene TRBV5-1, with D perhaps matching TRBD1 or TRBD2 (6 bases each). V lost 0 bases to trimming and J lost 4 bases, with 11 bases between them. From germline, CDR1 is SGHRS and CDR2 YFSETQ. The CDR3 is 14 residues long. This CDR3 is CASSLAGAEYEQYF. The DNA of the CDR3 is TGCGCCAGCAGCTTGGCGGGGGCTGAGTACGAGCAGTACTTC.

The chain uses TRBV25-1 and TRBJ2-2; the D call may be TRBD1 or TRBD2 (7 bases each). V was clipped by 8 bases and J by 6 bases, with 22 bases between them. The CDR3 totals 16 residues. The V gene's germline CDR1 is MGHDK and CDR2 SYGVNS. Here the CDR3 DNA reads TGTGCCAGCCAACGAGGGGGCAGGGGGGGGCCCGGGGAGCTGTTTTTT. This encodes CASQRGGRGGPGELFF.

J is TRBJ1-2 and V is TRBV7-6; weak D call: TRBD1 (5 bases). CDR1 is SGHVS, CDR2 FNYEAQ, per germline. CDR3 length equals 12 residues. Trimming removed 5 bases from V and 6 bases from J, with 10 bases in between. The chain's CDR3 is CASSTRADGYTF. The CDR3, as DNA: TGTGCCAGCAGCACCAGGGCTGATGGCTACACCTTC.

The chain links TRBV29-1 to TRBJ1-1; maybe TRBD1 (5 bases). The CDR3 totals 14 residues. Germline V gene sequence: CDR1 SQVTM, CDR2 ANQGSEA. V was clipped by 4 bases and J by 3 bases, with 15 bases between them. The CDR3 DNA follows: TGCAGCGTTGTGGCAGGGTACGGGGACACTGAAGCTTTCTTT. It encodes CSVVAGYGDTEAFF.

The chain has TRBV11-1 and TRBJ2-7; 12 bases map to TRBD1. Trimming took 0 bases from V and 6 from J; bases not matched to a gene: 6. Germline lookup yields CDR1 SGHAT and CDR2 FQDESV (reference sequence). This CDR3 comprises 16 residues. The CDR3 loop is CASSLAGQGARGEQYF. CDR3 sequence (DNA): TGTGCCAGCAGCTTAGCGGGACAGGGGGCAAGGGGCGAGCAGTACTTC.

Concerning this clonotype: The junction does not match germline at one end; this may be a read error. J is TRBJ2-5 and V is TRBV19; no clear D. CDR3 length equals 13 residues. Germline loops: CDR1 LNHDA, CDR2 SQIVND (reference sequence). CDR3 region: CASSMAREETQCF. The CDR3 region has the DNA TGTGCCAGTAGTATGGCAAGAGAAGAGACCCAGTGCTTC.